The 22 T cell receptor beta chains below were found in one sample sequenced in a study of T cell responses to AZD1222 COVID-19 vaccine. The method was immunoSEQ multiplex PCR; TCRdb's version includes in-frame clones alone and lacks a portion of them. The profile covers 15,000 to 20,000 clones, with approximately 89% appearing a single time and 8.7% taken by the ten largest. Sequencing used peripheral blood, obtained 28 days after the second AZD1222 dose. The receptors were gathered from an adult who received the AZD1222 COVID-19 vaccine.

The genes are TRBV29-1 and TRBJ2-2; the match to TRBD2 covers 7 bases. This CDR3 comprises 11 residues. Germline CDR1 is SQVTM and CDR2 is ANQGSEA. DNA of the CDR3: TGCAGGGCCGGGGGGACCGGGGAGCTGTTTTTT. Translating gives CRAGGTGELFF.

This sequence joins TRBV30 and TRBJ1-4; no reliable D call. Germline CDR1 reads GTSNPN; CDR2 reads SVGIG (reference sequence). The V end lost 3 bases, the J end lost 11 bases, and 13 bases lay between the germline ends. The CDR3 spans 12 residues. The CDR3 sequence: CAWSETTRKLFF. The DNA of the CDR3 is TGTGCCTGGAGCGAGACCACCCGGAAACTGTTTTTT.

The V gene is TRBV5-1, the J gene TRBJ2-7; no reliable D call. Deletions cut 0 bases from V and 3 bases from J, with 10 bases between. From germline, CDR1 is SGHRS and CDR2 YFSETQ. This CDR3 region has 14 residues. The CDR3 DNA reads as TGCGCCAGCAGCTTGGGCCAATATATCTACGAGCAGTACTTC. Translation: CASSLGQYIYEQYF.

The count of this clone is one. This sample includes further DNA sequences coding for the same CDR3. This rearrangement joins TRBV28 to TRBJ2-7; the D is unclear. CDR3 size: 11 residues. V lost 6 bases, J lost 1 base, and 4 bases lay in between. The germline gives CDR1 MDHEN, CDR2 SYDVKM. The CDR3 is CASSHSYEQYF. The CDR3 DNA is TGTGCCAGCAGCCATTCCTACGAGCAGTACTTC. Full variable domain (missing parts from reference TRBV28 and TRBJ2-7): DVKVTQSSRYLVKRTGEKVFLECVQDMDHENMFWYRQDPGLGLRLIYFSYDVKMKEKGDIPEGYSVSREKKERFSLILESASTNQTSMYLCASSHSYEQYFGPGTRLTVT.

The chain employs TRBV5-1 and TRBJ1-6; 9 bases match TRBD1. This CDR3 contains 16 residues. V trimming: 7 bases; J trimming: 0 bases; junction bases outside the gene matches: 5. Germline CDR1 is SGHRS and CDR2 is YFSETQ. CDR3 residues: CASSDRGVSYNSPLHF. The CDR3 DNA follows: TGCGCCAGCTCGGACAGGGGAGTCTCCTATAATTCACCCCTCCACTTT.

The CDR3 is CATKGAGGPEDNEQFF. CDR3 nucleotides: TGTGCCACTAAGGGGGCGGGAGGGCCTGAGGACAATGAGCAGTTCTTC. This rearrangement joins TRBV24-1 to TRBJ2-1; 9 bases line up with TRBD2. Germline V CDR1 and CDR2: KGHDR, SFDVKD. There are 16 residues in the CDR3. The ends lost 10 bases at V and 5 bases at J; junction bases unmatched: 14.

This clone was counted once. The gene calls are TRBV6-1 and TRBJ1-3, with 8 bases that match TRBD1. The CDR3 length is 15 residues. The germline CDR1 and CDR2 sequences are MNHNS and SASEGT. J lost 2 bases, V lost 6 bases, and 6 bases had no gene match. The CDR3 sequence is CASSQGAPPGNTIYF. In nucleotides, the CDR3 is TGTGCCAGCAGCCAGGGGGCGCCCCCTGGAAACACCATATATTTT.

The J gene is TRBJ1-1, the V gene TRBV5-1; 9 nucleotides agree with TRBD1. Germline V gene lookup returns CDR1 SGHRS and CDR2 YFSETQ. This CDR3 is 16 amino acids long. V shed 4 bases and J 0 bases; nucleotides not matched to a gene: 7. This CDR3 reads CASSNPDRGMNTEAFF. The DNA of the CDR3 is TGCGCCAGCAGCAACCCGGACAGGGGCATGAACACTGAAGCTTTCTTT.

The genes are TRBV2 and TRBJ1-4; 7 bases map to TRBD1. Trimming at V came to 3 bases and at J to 11 bases, leaving 9 bases not matched to a gene. The CDR3 has 14 amino acids. Germline V gene sequence: CDR1 SNHLY, CDR2 FYNNEI. CDR3 sequence: CASSEAGGMGKLFF. The DNA for the CDR3 is TGTGCCAGCAGTGAGGCAGGGGGAATGGGTAAACTGTTTTTT.

This chain links TRBV19 with TRBJ2-1; 12 bases are shared with TRBD1. Germline CDR1 and CDR2: LNHDA and SQIVND (reference sequence). The CDR3 spans 15 residues. V was pared by 3 bases and J by 8 bases, with 5 bases of the junction left unmatched. Written as DNA, the CDR3 is TGTGCCAGTAGTATGGGGACAGGGGGCCTGGATGAGCAGTTCTTC. The encoded protein is CASSMGTGGLDEQFF.

This clone was picked up a small number of times. CDR3 protein: CASSQYGQGSGNTIYF. For the CDR3, the DNA is TGTGCCAGCAGCCAATACGGACAGGGCTCTGGAAACACCATATATTTT. This chain connects TRBV3-1 (or the pseudogene TRBV3-2) to TRBJ1-3, with 8 bases identical to TRBD1. The CDR3 consists of 16 residues. With 2 bases clipped from V and 0 bases from J, the junction kept 3 bases outside the gene matches. The germline V gene encodes CDR1 LGHDT and CDR2 YNNKEL (reference sequence).

This CDR3 is CASSQRRGGETQYF. DNA for the CDR3: TGCGCCAGCAGCCAACGGCGGGGTGGGGAGACCCAGTACTTC. This chain joins TRBV4-1 and TRBJ2-5; TRBD2 might be the D (6 bases). The germline CDR1 and CDR2 sequences are MGHRA and YSYEKL. The V end lost 2 bases, the J end lost 5 bases, and 12 bases lay between the germline ends. This CDR3 has 14 residues.

The chain links TRBV30 to TRBJ2-1; 9 bases agree with TRBD2. The CDR3 extends over 12 amino acids. Germline V gene sequence: CDR1 GTSNPN, CDR2 SVGIG (reference sequence). J gave up 9 bases and V 5 bases, and 5 bases lay outside the gene matches. The CDR3, as DNA: TGTGCCTGGCGGCGGGAGGGCGGTGAGCAGTTCTTC. The encoded protein is CAWRREGGEQFF.

The gene calls are TRBV7-9 and TRBJ1-4; D perhaps matches TRBD1 (5 bases). Germline CDR1 reads SEHNR; CDR2 reads FQNEAQ (reference sequence). The V end was cut by 2 bases, the J end by 8 bases, with 15 bases between. This CDR3 contains 15 residues. The chain's CDR3 is CASSLQYGGFEKLFF. CDR3 nucleotide sequence: TGTGCCAGCAGCTTACAATACGGGGGTTTCGAAAAACTGTTTTTT.

This chain connects TRBV7-8 to TRBJ1-1; TRBD1 might be the D (5 bases). Germline V gives CDR1 SGHVS, CDR2 FQNEAQ. V was shortened by 5 bases and J by 3 bases, with 16 bases between the two germline ends. The CDR3 is 15 residues long. The CDR3 DNA follows: TGTGCCAGCAGCACGGGGGGAGGGAGGTACACTGAAGCTTTCTTT. It specifies CASSTGGGRYTEAFF.

This clone is a singleton in its sample. This rearrangement joins TRBV11-2 to TRBJ2-7, with D possibly being TRBD2 (5 bases). The CDR3 spans 13 residues. Trimming pared 1 base from V and 4 bases from J, leaving 8 bases between. Germline V gives CDR1 SGHAT, CDR2 FQNNGV. The CDR3 is CASSLGREYEQYV. The CDR3 nucleotides read TGTGCCAGCAGCTTAGGAAGGGAGTACGAGCAGTACGTC.

CDR3 region: CASSPGSTSYTF. The CDR3 DNA reads TGCGCCAGCAGCCCGGGATCAACTAGCTACACCTTC. The rearrangement uses TRBV5-1 and TRBJ1-2; D is ambiguous. V dropped 4 bases and J dropped 9 bases, with 13 bases sitting between them. Germline CDR1 reads SGHRS; CDR2 reads YFSETQ. The CDR3 is 12 residues long.

The V call is TRBV30, the J call TRBJ1-5; D may be TRBD1 (5 bases). The germline CDR1 and CDR2 sequences are GTSNPN and SVGIG (reference sequence). V was trimmed by 6 bases and J by 5 bases, leaving 14 bases between them. There are 13 residues in the CDR3. In DNA form, the CDR3 reads TGTGCCTGCAAAGAGGGGTCTTATCAGCCCCAGCATTTT. Its translation: CACKEGSYQPQHF.

The chain uses TRBV5-1 and TRBJ1-1; maybe TRBD1 (5 bases). CDR3 length equals 15 residues. V was shortened by 2 bases and J by 2 bases, with 13 bases between the two germline ends. The germline gives CDR1 SGHRS, CDR2 YFSETQ. The chain's CDR3 is CASSFRAGSNTEAFF. The CDR3 DNA follows: TGCGCCAGCAGCTTCCGGGCAGGGTCCAACACTGAAGCTTTCTTT.

The gene calls are TRBV27 and TRBJ2-2; 7 bases line up with TRBD2. Germline V gene lookup returns CDR1 MNHEY and CDR2 SMNVEV (reference sequence). This CDR3 is 13 amino acids long. After removal of 5 bases from V and 6 bases from J, the junction contained 3 bases not matched to a gene. The CDR3 here is CASSGRVAGELFF. In DNA, the CDR3 is TGTGCCAGCAGTGGGAGGGTCGCCGGGGAGCTGTTTTTT.

The chain combines TRBV5-1 with TRBJ1-2; 9 bases fit TRBD1. Trimming removed 4 bases from V and 7 bases from J; junction bases left unmatched: 5. Germline V lookup: CDR1 SGHRS, CDR2 YFSETQ. CDR3 length equals 13 residues. The CDR3 loop is CASSPQGAGGYTF. The CDR3, as DNA: TGCGCCAGCAGCCCACAGGGGGCAGGTGGCTACACCTTC.

The J gene is TRBJ2-3, the V gene TRBV4-1; D is uncertain. CDR1 and CDR2 from the germline V gene are MGHRA and YSYEKL. The CDR3 contains 17 residues. V shed 7 bases and J shed 3 bases, with 23 bases lying between them. The CDR3 protein is CASKPLFLRTTTDTQYF. The CDR3 region has the DNA TGCGCCAGCAAACCCCTATTTTTACGGACCACTACAGATACGCAGTATTTT.